Each of the 19 T cell receptor beta chains below was sequenced from the same sample in a study of OX40 agonist ivuxolimab in advanced cancers. Assay used: immunoSEQ multiplex PCR; TCRdb lists only in-frame clones, some missing. The sample contains 75,000 to 80,000 clones, approximately 86% of which appear only once. Specimen: CD4+ or CD8+ T cells sorted from blood, collected in a trial of the OX40 agonist ivuxolimab. The source is an adult with an advanced solid tumor such as melanoma, head and neck, liver or kidney cancer.

V gene TRBV5-5 combines with J gene TRBJ2-7; D may be TRBD1 (5 bases). The CDR3 length is 15 residues. Trimming removed 0 bases at V and 0 bases at J, with 10 bases between. The V gene's germline CDR1 is SGHKS and CDR2 YYEKEE (reference sequence). The CDR3 region has the DNA TGTGCCAGCAGCTTGGGGGTGACAGCCTCCTACGAGCAGTACTTC. It encodes CASSLGVTASYEQYF. Combining the CDR3 with reference TRBV5-5 and TRBJ2-7 gives the whole variable domain DAGVTQSPTHLIKTRGQQVTLRCSPISGHKSVSWYQQVLGQGPQFIFQYYEKEERGRGNFPDRFSARQFPNYSSELNVNALLLGDSALYLCASSLGVTASYEQYFGPGTRLTVT.

This chain links TRBV6-5 with TRBJ2-7, with D tentatively TRBD2 (6 bases). V lost 2 bases, J lost 3 bases, and 11 bases lay in between. Germline loops: CDR1 MNHEY, CDR2 SVGAGI. The CDR3 is 14 amino acids. The CDR3 loop reads CASSYGGPRYEQYF. In nucleotides, the CDR3 is TGTGCCAGCAGTTACGGAGGGCCGCGCTACGAGCAGTACTTC.

The chain has TRBV7-2 and TRBJ2-1; 7 positions match TRBD2. Germline loops: CDR1 SGHTA, CDR2 FQGNSA. V was pared by 9 bases and J by 6 bases, with 11 bases of the junction left unmatched. The CDR3 sequence is 14 residues long. The CDR3 DNA follows: TGTGCCAGTACCCCCGGGACTACTCTCAATGAGCAGTTCTTC. This codes for CASTPGTTLNEQFF.

This clone was observed a handful of times. This chain uses TRBV2 with TRBJ1-2; no clear D gene. The germline V gene encodes CDR1 SNHLY and CDR2 FYNNEI. CDR3 length equals 14 residues. Trimming left V 7 bases short and J 6 bases short, with 18 bases between. CDR3 loop: CASIFRRESDGYTF. CDR3 in DNA: TGTGCCAGCATCTTTAGGAGGGAATCGGATGGCTACACCTTC.

The chain employs TRBV28 and TRBJ2-7, with 8 bases that match TRBD1. The germline CDR1 and CDR2 sequences are MDHEN and SYDVKM. CDR3 length: 14 amino acids. Trimming at V came to 7 bases and at J to 5 bases, leaving 10 bases not matched to a gene. The CDR3 region has the DNA TGTGCCAGCATCATCAGGGGGCTTCGGAACGAGCAGTACTTC. Translating it yields CASIIRGLRNEQYF.

This clone was seen just once. V gene TRBV15 combines with J gene TRBJ2-1; D is unresolved. Trimming took off 1 base at V and 7 bases at J, with 11 bases between the two ends. CDR3 length: 14 residues. CDR1 is LNHNV, CDR2 YYDKDF, per germline (reference sequence). The CDR3 DNA is TGTGCCACCAGCAGAGGGTGGGGTTGGAATGAGCAGTTCTTC. Translated, it gives CATSRGWGWNEQFF. Looking up the rest from reference TRBV15 and TRBJ2-1 gives the full variable domain: DAMVIQNPRYQVTQFGKPVTLSCSQTLNHNVMYWYQQKSSQAPKLLFHYYDKDFNNEADTPDNFQSRRPNTSFCFLDIRSPGLGDTAMYLCATSRGWGWNEQFFGPGTRLTVL.

This clone was detected once. One junction end disagrees with the germline gene, perhaps due to a read error. This rearrangement joins TRBV7-7 to TRBJ2-2; D possibly uses TRBD1 or TRBD2 (5 bases each). Per germline, CDR1 SSHAT and CDR2 FNYEAQ (reference sequence). CDR3 length: 15 amino acids. The CDR3 DNA is TGTGCTAGCAGCTTAACGAGGGGTGGCACCGGGGAGCTGTTTTTT. Encoded protein: CASSLTRGGTGELFF.

The rearrangement links TRBV28 to TRBJ2-2; D might be TRBD1 (6 bases). Germline CDR1 reads MDHEN; CDR2 reads SYDVKM. Trimming took off 3 bases at V and 5 bases at J, with 10 bases between the two ends. The CDR3 covers 14 residues. CDR3 DNA sequence: TGTGCCAGCAGTTTCAGGGGAAGGACCGGGGAGCTGTTTTTT. Protein sequence: CASSFRGRTGELFF.

The chain employs TRBV4-3 and TRBJ2-2; D is unclear. Germline loops: CDR1 LGHNA, CDR2 YSLEER. Trimming took 4 bases from V and 3 from J, leaving 6 bases between them. CDR3 length: 13 residues. CDR3 in amino acids: CASSPGYTGELFF. The CDR3 nucleotides are TGCGCCAGCAGCCCCGGGTACACCGGGGAGCTGTTTTTT.

The gene calls are TRBV7-2 and TRBJ1-1, with a tentative D call TRBD1 (5 bases). The CDR3 is made up of 14 amino acids. With 4 bases removed from V and 4 bases from J, the gap between germline ends came to 13 bases. Germline values: CDR1 SGHTA, CDR2 FQGNSA. The CDR3 DNA sequence: TGTGCCAGCAGCTACACAGATCAGGGCACTGAAGCTTTCTTT. This gives the protein CASSYTDQGTEAFF. The whole variable domain, filled in from reference TRBV7-2 and TRBJ1-1, reads GAGVSQSPSNKVTEKGKDVELRCDPISGHTALYWYRQSLGQGLEFLIYFQGNSAPDKSGLPSDRFSAERTGGSVSTLTIQRTQQEDSAVYLCASSYTDQGTEAFFGQGTRLTVV.

The CDR3 region is CASSLVARTEQYF. CDR3 nucleotides: TGTGCCAGCAGCTTAGTGGCCCGAACCGAGCAGTACTTC. The chain combines TRBV7-2 with TRBJ2-7; D is unresolved. This CDR3 is 13 amino acids long. The germline V and J ends were trimmed by 1 base and 6 bases, with 10 bases remaining between them. Germline values: CDR1 SGHTA, CDR2 FQGNSA.

This clone came up once. V and J are TRBV25-1 and TRBJ2-1; 11 nucleotides agree with TRBD1. Trimming removed 3 bases from V and 7 bases from J; junction bases left unmatched: 8. Germline V CDR1 and CDR2: MGHDK, SYGVNS. This CDR3 is built from 16 residues. Here the CDR3 reads CASSDSGTGGGNEQFF. The CDR3 DNA reads as TGTGCCAGCAGTGATTCCGGGACAGGGGGTGGGAATGAGCAGTTCTTC.

The chain couples TRBV10-2 to TRBJ2-3; 7 bases agree with TRBD2. Looked up from germline, CDR1 is WSHSY and CDR2 is SAAADI. The CDR3 is 15 residues long. Germline trimming cut 6 bases from V and 6 bases from J; bases unmatched to any gene: 12. The CDR3 reads CASSRSSTSSDTQYF. The CDR3, as DNA: TGCGCCAGCAGCCGCTCATCGACTAGCTCGGATACGCAGTATTTT.

The table lists this clone with a count of one. This chain connects TRBV6-6 to TRBJ1-5; D perhaps matches TRBD1 (5 bases). Per germline, CDR1 MNHNY and CDR2 SVGAGI (reference sequence). Trimming stripped 5 bases from V and 6 bases from J, with 8 bases between. This CDR3 has 12 amino acids. CDR3 sequence (DNA): TGTGCCAGCAGTACTGACAGTCAGCCCCAGCATTTT. Protein product: CASSTDSQPQHF.

J is TRBJ2-7 and V is TRBV11-3; D possibly corresponds to TRBD1 (8 bases). Germline V gives CDR1 SGHNT, CDR2 YENEEA. The CDR3 length is 15 residues. The germline V and J ends were trimmed by 1 base and 3 bases, with 13 bases remaining between them. The CDR3 DNA follows: TGTGCCAGCAGCTTAGGGGGGGGACAGGACTACGAGCAGTACTTC. It yields the protein CASSLGGGQDYEQYF.

The CDR3 sequence: CASREVQNSYEQYF. In DNA form, the CDR3 reads TGTGCCAGCAGGGAGGTACAGAACTCCTACGAGCAGTACTTC. The chain carries TRBV6-1 and TRBJ2-7; D perhaps matches TRBD2 (5 bases). V was cut by 6 bases and J by 0 bases, with 12 bases left in between. Germline lookup yields CDR1 MNHNS and CDR2 SASEGT. This CDR3 is 14 amino acids long.

V usage is TRBV5-1 and J usage is TRBJ2-5; D is perhaps TRBD2 (7 bases). V dropped 4 bases and J dropped 2 bases, with 21 bases sitting between them. Germline CDR1 and CDR2: SGHRS and YFSETQ. The CDR3 is made up of 17 amino acids. The CDR3 sequence: CASSPDLRGAGQETQYF. In DNA form, the CDR3 reads TGCGCCAGCAGCCCGGACCTCCGGGGGGCGGGTCAAGAGACCCAGTACTTC.

DNA of the CDR3: TGTGCCAGCAGTTTAGGGGACAGGGCTTCAGATACGCAGTATTTT. It yields the protein CASSLGDRASDTQYF. The chain employs TRBV27 and TRBJ2-3; 9 bases are a match to TRBD1. Per germline, CDR1 MNHEY and CDR2 SMNVEV (reference sequence). J lost 4 bases, V lost 2 bases, and 4 bases had no gene match. The CDR3 contains 15 residues.

As to this clone: A read error may produce the germline difference seen at one junction end. V and J are TRBV29-1 and TRBJ2-1; 7 bases are a match to TRBD2. CDR1 and CDR2 from the germline V gene are SQVTM and ANQGSEA. This CDR3 has 16 amino acids. This chain's CDR3 is CSVEDREDSLILRPVF. The CDR3 DNA is TGCAGCGTTGAAGATCGGGAGGACTCTCTAATCCTACGCCCGGTCTTC.